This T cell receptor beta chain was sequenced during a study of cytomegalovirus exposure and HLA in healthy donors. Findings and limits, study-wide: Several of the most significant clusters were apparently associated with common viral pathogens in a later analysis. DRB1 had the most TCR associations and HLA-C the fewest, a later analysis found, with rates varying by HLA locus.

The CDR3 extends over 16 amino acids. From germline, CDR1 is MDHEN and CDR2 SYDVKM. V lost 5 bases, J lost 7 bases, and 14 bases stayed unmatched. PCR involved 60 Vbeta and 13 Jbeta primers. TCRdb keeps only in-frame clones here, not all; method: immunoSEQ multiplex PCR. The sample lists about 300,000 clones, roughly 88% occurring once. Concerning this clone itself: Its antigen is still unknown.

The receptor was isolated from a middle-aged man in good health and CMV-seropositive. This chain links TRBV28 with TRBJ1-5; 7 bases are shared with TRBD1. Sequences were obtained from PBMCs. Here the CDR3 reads CASSPYRGVSWQPQHF. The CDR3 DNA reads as TGTGCCAGCAGTCCGTACAGGGGCGTCTCCTGGCAGCCCCAGCATTTT.